The 16 T cell receptor beta chains below were found in one sample sequenced in a study of blood T cell repertoires in COVID-19 (dated by TCRdb to between 2020 and 2021). Receptor libraries were prepared by the immunoSEQ multiplex PCR assay. Held by TCRdb, this immuneACCESS table contains in-frame sequences only and omits some clones. Under half of the omission traces to an unresolved V gene where checked; the cause of the rest is unknown. Present in this sample are about 29,000 clones, about 90% of which were seen just once. The ten top clones hold 24% of the sample. The sample consisted of peripheral blood. These receptors originate from a human donor with active COVID-19. The donor label of this sample is uncertain.

The chain carries TRBV24-1 and TRBJ2-7, with D possibly matching TRBD1 (6 bases). CDR3 size: 18 residues. Germline V lookup: CDR1 KGHDR, CDR2 SFDVKD. The ends were cut back, 0 bases at V and 0 bases at J, with 17 bases in the middle. The CDR3 spells CATSDLRAQGLHSYEQYF. The CDR3 DNA follows: TGTGCCACCAGTGATTTGCGAGCTCAGGGGCTACACTCCTACGAGCAGTACTTC.

For this clone: Other DNA sequences of this sample code for an identical CDR3. The chain couples TRBV9 to TRBJ1-1; TRBD1 aligns across 8 bases. J gave up 0 bases and V 2 bases, and 3 bases lay outside the gene matches. CDR1 is SGDLS and CDR2 is YYNGEE in the germline V gene. The CDR3 covers 15 residues. CDR3 DNA sequence: TGTGCCAGCAGCGTGGGGGACAGGCTGAACACTGAAGCTTTCTTT. Translating it yields CASSVGDRLNTEAFF.

This chain uses TRBV7-9 with TRBJ1-1; maybe TRBD1 (6 bases). Germline values: CDR1 SEHNR, CDR2 FQNEAQ (reference sequence). This CDR3 contains 16 residues. The ends were cut back, 2 bases at V and 3 bases at J, with 16 bases in the middle. This chain's CDR3 is CASSLWQGPGYTEAFF. As DNA, the CDR3 is TGTGCCAGCAGCTTATGGCAGGGGCCGGGGTACACTGAAGCTTTCTTT.

V and J are TRBV11-3 and TRBJ2-1, with TRBD1 matching 8 bases. The CDR3 is 14 amino acids. Germline CDR1 reads SGHNT; CDR2 reads YENEEA. After removal of 8 bases from V and 6 bases from J, the junction contained 9 bases not matched to a gene. The CDR3 nucleotides are TGTGCCAGCGGCAGGGGGCGTTCTGTCAATGAGCAGTTCTTC. It specifies CASGRGRSVNEQFF.

This chain links TRBV6-1 with TRBJ2-4, with D perhaps matching TRBD1 (5 bases). This CDR3 has 16 amino acids. Per the germline V gene, CDR1 is MNHNS and CDR2 is SASEGT. The V and J ends lost 2 bases and 2 bases respectively, with 13 bases between them. The CDR3 region has the DNA TGTGCCAGCAGTGAAATCCAGGGTGTGACCAAAAACATTCAGTACTTC. This codes for CASSEIQGVTKNIQYF.

The chain employs TRBV6-2 or TRBV6-3 and TRBJ2-7; 9 bases fit TRBD2. The CDR3 is 15 residues long. The V and J ends lost 2 bases and 7 bases, in that order; junction bases with no gene match: 9. Germline-derived CDR1 and CDR2 are MNHEY and SVGEGT. CDR3 nucleotides: TGTGCCAGCAGTTACGCGTCTAGCGGGATGGGTGAGCAGTACTTC. Protein sequence: CASSYASSGMGEQYF.

This clone was seen only once. V and J are TRBV14 and TRBJ2-7; D is undetermined. The V gene's germline CDR1 is SGHDN and CDR2 FVKESK. The CDR3 runs to 16 residues. Trimming took 0 bases from V and 5 from J, leaving 17 bases between them. CDR3 loop: CASSQDRRPARDEQYF. The CDR3 region has the DNA TGTGCCAGCAGCCAAGATCGGCGGCCGGCGCGCGACGAGCAGTACTTC.

This clone was counted between two and nine times. V is TRBV10-3 and J is TRBJ1-6; 9 bases are a match to TRBD1. With V trimmed by 6 bases and J by 7 bases, 7 bases remained unmatched. This CDR3 has 15 amino acids. Germline CDR1 reads ENHRY; CDR2 reads SYGVKD. The CDR3, as DNA: TGTGCCATCAGCCCACAGGGGGCGAGGAATTCACCCCTCCACTTT. It translates to CAISPQGARNSPLHF.

The chain employs TRBV9 and TRBJ2-4; 7 bases are shared with TRBD2. CDR1 and CDR2 (germline): SGDLS, YYNGEE. J gave up 8 bases and V 3 bases, and 5 bases lay outside the gene matches. CDR3 length: 13 residues. This CDR3 is CASSARGGDIQYF. CDR3 sequence (DNA): TGTGCCAGCAGCGCCCGGGGAGGGGACATTCAGTACTTC.

The chain employs TRBV2 and TRBJ1-4; no clear D. Germline V gene sequence: CDR1 SNHLY, CDR2 FYNNEI. Trimming left V 6 bases short and J 4 bases short, with 12 bases between. This CDR3 has 14 residues. CDR3 residues: CASRIGRFNEKLFF. The CDR3 nucleotides read TGTGCCAGCAGGATTGGGCGTTTTAATGAAAAACTGTTTTTT.

The rearrangement joins TRBV7-9 to TRBJ2-1, with D perhaps TRBD1 (6 bases). CDR1 is SEHNR and CDR2 is FQNEAQ in the germline V gene (reference sequence). The CDR3 consists of 15 residues. The V end was cut by 2 bases, the J end by 7 bases, with 15 bases between. The CDR3 DNA reads as TGTGCCAGCAGCTTAACGTTCGGGACAACTAATGAGCAGTTCTTC. The encoded protein is CASSLTFGTTNEQFF. Variable domain in full (rest from reference TRBV7-9 and TRBJ2-1): DTGVSQNPRHKITKRGQNVTFRCDPISEHNRLYWYRQTLGQGPEFLTYFQNEAQLEKSRLLSDRFSAERPKGSFSTLEIQRTEQGDSAMYLCASSLTFGTTNEQFFGPGTRLTVL.

This chain links TRBV7-2 with TRBJ2-1, with 9 bases fitting TRBD1. The CDR3 runs to 15 residues. The V gene's germline CDR1 is SGHTA and CDR2 FQGNSA. Germline trimming cut 1 base from V and 6 bases from J; bases unmatched to any gene: 4. The DNA for the CDR3 is TGTGCCAGCAGCTTAGGACAGGGGGAGCGCAATGAGCAGTTCTTC. This gives the protein CASSLGQGERNEQFF.

This clone occurred once. This chain joins TRBV10-3 and TRBJ2-1; the D gene is possibly TRBD1 (6 bases). Germline V gene sequence: CDR1 ENHRY, CDR2 SYGVKD. The V end was cut by 5 bases, the J end by 3 bases, with 14 bases between. This CDR3 is built from 15 residues. The CDR3 is CAISNTQGYYNEQFF. As DNA, the CDR3 is TGTGCCATCAGTAACACCCAGGGGTACTACAATGAGCAGTTCTTC.

The chain carries TRBV18 and TRBJ2-3, with 8 positions matching TRBD2. Germline trimming cut 4 bases from V and 3 bases from J; bases unmatched to any gene: 15. The CDR3 runs 18 residues. Germline values: CDR1 KGHSH, CDR2 LQKENI. CDR3 protein: CASSRRLERGRFTDTQYF. CDR3 DNA: TGTGCCAGCTCACGGCGACTCGAGCGGGGGAGATTTACAGATACGCAGTATTTT.

This chain connects TRBV4-1 to TRBJ1-4; no firm D call. CDR1 and CDR2 from the germline V gene are MGHRA and YSYEKL. CDR3 length: 15 amino acids. V lost 2 bases to trimming and J lost 0 bases, with 7 bases between them. The CDR3 here is CASSQFTATNEKLFF. CDR3 nucleotide sequence: TGCGCCAGCAGCCAATTCACAGCAACTAATGAAAAACTGTTTTTT.

V is TRBV28 and J is TRBJ1-2; 10 nucleotides line up with TRBD1. This CDR3 has 14 amino acids. CDR1 is MDHEN and CDR2 is SYDVKM in the germline V gene. V shed 6 bases, J shed 4 bases, and the junction held 5 bases outside the gene matches. The CDR3 nucleotides read TGTGCCAGCAGGACAGGGGGCGCAAGCTATGGCTACACCTTC. Translating it yields CASRTGGASYGYTF.